This T cell receptor (beta chain) derives from a study of shared clonotypes between healthy human individuals. Study overall: Per donor, CD8 memory used one plate, CD8 naive used two, CD4 memory used three and CD4 naive used three. General study findings and limits: In contrast to clonotypes shared by all four donors, non-shared clonotypes had lower generation probabilities.

This CDR3 is built from 14 residues. Germline V gene sequence: CDR1 MNHEY, CDR2 SMNVEV (reference sequence). Deletions cut 5 bases from V and 5 bases from J, with 15 bases between. Notes on this clone: Its antigen is still unknown.

Libraries were prepared by immunoSEQ multiplex PCR; TCRdb keeps only in-frame clonotypes and omits some of them. Counted here are about 2.3 million clones, roughly 90% occurring once; the ten biggest clones make up 0.37%. The V gene is TRBV27, the J gene TRBJ1-2, with D hard to call. This clonotype originated in a man younger than 35 in good health. Some clones in this sample may be carry-over from other donors' samples. The sample comprised naive CD4+ T cells from PBMCs. Subset indicated: CD45RA+ positively selected. The CDR3 reads CASSRTAAGYGYTF. Written as DNA, the CDR3 is TGTGCCAGCAGTCGGACGGCCGCGGGGTATGGCTACACCTTC.